This T cell receptor beta chain originates from a study of IL-17A CD8 T cells in psoriatic arthritis synovium. Notes on the research overall: The goal of the study was to characterize the phenotype, molecular profile and function of synovial IL-17A+CD8+ T cells in the pathogenesis of psoriatic arthritis. Broad study findings and their caveats: Only a few patients were included in the TCR sequencing, a limited sample size that the authors acknowledged. In a couple of patients, many Tc17 clones were found to be shared with the synovial Tc1 population, resulting in Morisita overlap indices above 0.75. Cells came from synovial fluid rather than synovial tissue, since no psoriatic arthritis synovial tissue samples were available. Although some individual clones took up over 4.5% of the repertoire, most synovial CD8+ subsets stayed polyclonal.

Remarks on this clone: Its antigen specificity is not known. Base qualities are not provided; no much larger clone lies one nucleotide away.

After DNA extraction (Qiagen), TCRbeta V-D-J rearrangements were amplified in a bias-controlled manner and then sequenced at high throughput (immunoSEQ; Adaptive Biotech). In the authors' own workflow: The immunoSEQ Analyzer platform was used for sequence-level analysis of productive sequences. Clonality was computed as 1 minus Pielou's evenness, ranging from 0 (highly polyclonal) to 1 (monoclonal). Repertoire overlap between subsets was quantified with the Morisita index, from 0 (no similarity) to 1 (complete similarity). In its TCRdb copy, this immuneACCESS table keeps in-frame sequences only and misses some clones. Where compared with another copy, unresolved V genes explain less than half of these, and the others have no known cause. D and trimming come from the DNA, and the V and J calls and clone size come from that table. This sample is represented by thousands of clones; 72% of them were singletons. Jointly, the top ten make up around 11% of the sample.

Magnetically isolated CD3+ T cells were stimulated roughly 1.4 hours with PMA and ionomycin, then labeled by IL-17A and IFNgamma cytokine secretion assays. Synovial fluid effusions were drawn from actively inflamed joints of patients with psoriatic arthritis. For each patient, synovial fluid served as the source from which three memory CD8+ T cell populations were isolated by sorting: Tc1 cells (IL-17A-IFNgamma+), Tc17 cells (IL-17A+) and the bulk memory fraction, allowing their TCR repertoires to be compared. Psoriatic arthritis patients met the Classification of Psoriatic Arthritis Study Group (CASPAR) criteria. After counterstaining with viability dye plus anti-CD3, CD8, CD14 and CD4 antibodies, the cytokine-secreting cells were sorted on a BD FACSAria. In a few patients with psoriatic arthritis, sorted CD8+ T cell subsets from synovial fluid were put through TCRbeta sequencing. Synovial fluid mononuclear cells were isolated with Lymphoprep and cryopreserved in liquid nitrogen before use. The medium used for cryopreservation was made up of roughly 45% fetal calf serum and around 9.4% dimethyl sulfoxide.

The sequenced sample was IFN-gamma+ CD8+ T cells from synovial fluid. The sample's cell subset or site label is to be understood as: IL-17A-IFNgamma+ memory CD8+ (Tc1) cells. This TCR was sampled from a human donor with psoriatic arthritis.

Here the CDR3 is given as CATKEDAVYNEQFF. The nucleotides are TGTGCCACCAAAGAGGATGCGGTTTACAATGAGCAGTTCTTC. This receptor chain uses TRBV6-4 and TRBJ2-1; no D gene can be assigned with confidence. Per the germline V gene, MRHNA is the CDR1 and SNTAGT is the CDR2. Deletion took 10 bases off V and 4 bases off J, with a span of 17 bases between the germline ends. The CDR3 contains 14 residues, cysteine and phenylalanine counted. Only the CDR3 DNA stays, 42 bases, in frame from base 1.